This T cell receptor beta chain appears in the sequencing data of a study of beta chain features in type 1 diabetes. The whole isolated RNA underwent reverse transcription, so sequencing captured expressed TCRB transcripts. TCRdb's copy holds only in-frame clones and misses some; the assay was immunoSEQ multiplex PCR. The repertoire holds 110,000 to 150,000 clones, with around a tenth as singletons. The CDR3 length is 16 residues. Germline V lookup: CDR1 SGHRS, CDR2 YFSETQ. The V call is TRBV5-1, the J call TRBJ2-5; TRBD1 agrees at 9 bases. The assigned J gene may be wrong: the sequence end matches TRBJ2-7 better. Sequenced sample: central memory CD4+ T cells from blood. The receptor comes from a man between 18 and 29 years old in good health. The CDR3 spells CASSYLSGTGPYEQYF. The DNA for the CDR3 is TGCGCCAGCAGCTACCTATCCGGGACAGGGCCCTACGAGCAGTACTTC.